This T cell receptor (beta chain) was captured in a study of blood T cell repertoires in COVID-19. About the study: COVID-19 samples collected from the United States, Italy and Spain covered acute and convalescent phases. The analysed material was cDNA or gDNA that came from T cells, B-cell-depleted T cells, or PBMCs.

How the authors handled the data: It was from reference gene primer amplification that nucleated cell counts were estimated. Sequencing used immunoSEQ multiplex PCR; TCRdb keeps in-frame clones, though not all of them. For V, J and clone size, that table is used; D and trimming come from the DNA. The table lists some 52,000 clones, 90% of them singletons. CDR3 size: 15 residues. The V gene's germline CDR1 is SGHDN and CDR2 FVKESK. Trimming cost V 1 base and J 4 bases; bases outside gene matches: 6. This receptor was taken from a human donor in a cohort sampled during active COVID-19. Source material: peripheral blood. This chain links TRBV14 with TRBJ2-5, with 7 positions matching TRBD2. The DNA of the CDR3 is TGTGCCAGCAGCCAAGTCGCGGGAGTAGCAGAGACCCAGTACTTC. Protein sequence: CASSQVAGVAETQYF.